The 31 T cell receptor beta chains presented below share a single source sample, sequenced in a study of control samples from healthy donors and cancer patients (dated by TCRdb to between 2020 and 2021). Library preparation was by the immunoSEQ multiplex PCR assay. TCRdb mirrors the immuneACCESS table, restricted to in-frame sequences. Some clones are absent from its copies; in checked studies, under half trace to an unresolved V gene, and the reason for the others is unknown. The sample table records over 200,000 clones; about 80% of these occur just once. In total, the top ten clones hold less than 15% of the sample. Sequenced sample: PBMCs. These receptors were taken from a woman aged 60-75 years with lung cancer.

J is TRBJ2-1 and V is TRBV5-1, with 8 bases matching TRBD2. The CDR3 consists of 17 residues. Trimming took 4 bases from V and 5 from J; bases not matched to a gene: 14. Germline CDR1 reads SGHRS; CDR2 reads YFSETQ. The CDR3 region is CASSLRSGRAGNNEQFF. CDR3 DNA: TGCGCCAGCAGCCTTCGATCCGGGAGGGCAGGGAACAATGAGCAGTTCTTC.

The chain employs TRBV9 and TRBJ2-2; a possible D gene is TRBD2 (5 bases). Trimming shortened V by 2 bases and J by 3 bases, and 17 bases separated the two germline ends. CDR1 is SGDLS and CDR2 is YYNGEE in the germline V gene. The CDR3 sequence is 17 residues long. CDR3 region: CASSVWRAGQDTGELFF. CDR3 sequence (DNA): TGTGCCAGCAGCGTCTGGCGGGCAGGTCAGGACACCGGGGAGCTGTTTTTT.

The CDR3 nucleotides read TGCGCCAGCACCCTGGGGTCCTATGGGGAGACCCAGTACTTC. Protein: CASTLGSYGETQYF. The rearrangement links TRBV5-1 to TRBJ2-5; no reliable D call. Germline-derived CDR1 and CDR2 are SGHRS and YFSETQ. Trimming shortened V by 6 bases and J by 5 bases, and 17 bases separated the two germline ends. This CDR3 has 14 amino acids.

The chain employs TRBV7-6 and TRBJ1-4, with D maybe TRBD1 (6 bases). CDR3 length: 15 amino acids. The V end was cut by 5 bases, the J end by 1 base, with 11 bases between. The germline CDR1 and CDR2 sequences are SGHVS and FNYEAQ. The CDR3 DNA follows: TGTGCCAGCAGCCTGAGGGGGGGAACTAATGAAAAACTGTTTTTT. Translated: CASSLRGGTNEKLFF.

The chain carries TRBV2 and TRBJ1-1; D unclear. In germline, CDR1 is SNHLY, CDR2 FYNNEI. V was shortened by 7 bases and J by 1 base, with 10 bases between the two germline ends. The CDR3 loop spans 13 amino acids. Here the CDR3 reads CASNNSPNTEAFF. The CDR3 DNA reads TGTGCCAGCAACAACAGCCCGAACACTGAAGCTTTCTTT.

This sequence joins TRBV4-1 and TRBJ1-6; D may be TRBD1 (5 bases). Germline V gene sequence: CDR1 MGHRA, CDR2 YSYEKL. Trimming took 3 bases from V and 8 from J, leaving 17 bases between them. The CDR3 has 16 residues. The CDR3 spells CASSQGVDGGYSPLHF. The CDR3 bases are TGCGCCAGCAGCCAGGGGGTGGACGGAGGATATTCACCCCTCCACTTT.

The genes are TRBV5-1 and TRBJ1-5; D remains unclear. CDR1 is SGHRS, CDR2 YFSETQ, per germline. V was cut by 3 bases and J by 5 bases, with 9 bases left in between. The CDR3 length is 13 residues. The CDR3: CASSYDGDQPQHF. The CDR3, as DNA: TGCGCCAGCAGCTACGACGGGGATCAGCCCCAGCATTTT.

The CDR3 spells CASPKPTSTDTQYF. CDR3 nucleotides: TGTGCCAGCCCGAAGCCAACTAGCACAGATACGCAGTATTTT. The V call is TRBV27, the J call TRBJ2-3; no clear D. Germline V gene sequence: CDR1 MNHEY, CDR2 SMNVEV (reference sequence). Trimming shortened V by 8 bases and J by 0 bases, and 12 bases separated the two germline ends. The CDR3 consists of 14 residues.

This clone has a handful of counts. The chain combines TRBV24-1 with TRBJ2-3; TRBD2 matches 7 bases. V was pared by 6 bases and J by 2 bases, with 7 bases of the junction left unmatched. Germline V gives CDR1 KGHDR, CDR2 SFDVKD. This CDR3 has 15 amino acids. The CDR3 DNA follows: TGTGCCACCAGTCAACGGGCGGGGGACACAGATACGCAGTATTTT. This sequence encodes CATSQRAGDTDTQYF.

The V call is TRBV3-1 (or the pseudogene TRBV3-2), the J call TRBJ2-1; D may be TRBD2 (5 bases). This CDR3 spans 12 amino acids. Germline loops: CDR1 LGHDT, CDR2 YNNKEL (reference sequence). Trimming removed 6 bases at V and 7 bases at J, with 10 bases between. Here the CDR3 reads CASSLLVNEQFF. The CDR3 coding sequence is TGTGCCAGCAGTTTACTAGTTAATGAGCAGTTCTTC.

This clone was recorded a few times. The chain joins TRBV28 to TRBJ1-4; D remains unclear. Trimming removed 8 bases at V and 0 bases at J, with 10 bases between. Germline CDR1 reads MDHEN; CDR2 reads SYDVKM. This CDR3 contains 14 residues. This CDR3 is CASCLTATNEKLFF. The CDR3 coding sequence is TGTGCCAGCTGCTTGACGGCAACTAATGAAAAACTGTTTTTT.

The rearrangement uses TRBV28 and TRBJ1-1, with D possibly being TRBD1 (6 bases). V shed 5 bases and J shed 0 bases, with 13 bases lying between them. There are 15 residues in the CDR3. CDR1 and CDR2 (germline): MDHEN, SYDVKM. The CDR3 is CASSLQTGLNTEAFF. The CDR3 region has the DNA TGTGCCAGCAGTCTCCAGACAGGTCTGAACACTGAAGCTTTCTTT.

This clone was seen a handful of times. The chain couples TRBV4-2 to TRBJ2-2; no clear D gene. Trimming removed 3 bases at V and 0 bases at J, with 11 bases between. CDR1 LGHNA and CDR2 YNFKEQ come from the germline V gene. The CDR3 has 16 amino acids. The DNA of the CDR3 is TGTGCCAGCAGCCAGGCCTCTCACGCGAACACCGGGGAGCTGTTTTTT. Protein product: CASSQASHANTGELFF.

This chain connects TRBV5-6 to TRBJ2-5; 9 nucleotides align to TRBD2. The CDR3 spans 18 residues. J gave up 5 bases and V 1 base, and 15 bases lay outside the gene matches. Germline V gives CDR1 SGHDT, CDR2 YYEEEE. CDR3 residues: CASSLFGASGAKSETQYF. CDR3 nucleotides: TGTGCCAGCAGCTTGTTTGGGGCTAGCGGGGCCAAGTCGGAGACCCAGTACTTC.

The chain joins TRBV6-5 to TRBJ1-2; D gene unclear. Germline lookup yields CDR1 MNHEY and CDR2 SVGAGI. The ends were cut back, 8 bases at V and 4 bases at J, with 14 bases in the middle. The CDR3 covers 13 residues. CDR3 nucleotides: TGTGCCAGCCCGGCCGGGGAGGGCTATGGCTACACCTTC. The encoded protein is CASPAGEGYGYTF.

The chain joins TRBV30 to TRBJ2-7; D possibly uses TRBD1 or TRBD2 (5 bases each). CDR3 length equals 16 residues. CDR1 is GTSNPN, CDR2 SVGIG, per germline (reference sequence). With 2 bases removed from V and 0 bases from J, the gap between germline ends came to 17 bases. The CDR3 nucleotides are TGTGCCTGGAGTAAAGAGGGGCGGAAGAGCTCCTACGAGCAGTACTTC. It is translated as CAWSKEGRKSSYEQYF.

The rearrangement links TRBV28 to TRBJ2-1; perhaps TRBD2 as D (6 bases). The V end lost 7 bases, the J end lost 5 bases, and 12 bases lay between the germline ends. Germline V gives CDR1 MDHEN, CDR2 SYDVKM. This CDR3 contains 13 residues. CDR3 sequence reads: CASTLSGDNEQFF. CDR3 coding DNA: TGTGCCAGCACCCTCTCGGGGGACAATGAGCAGTTCTTC.

The chain carries TRBV28 and TRBJ1-2; no reliable D call. Per the germline V gene, CDR1 is MDHEN and CDR2 is SYDVKM. The CDR3 is 14 residues long. The germline V and J ends were trimmed by 7 bases and 7 bases, with 19 bases remaining between them. The CDR3 spells CASTPGTFSFGYTF. CDR3 nucleotides: TGTGCCAGCACCCCAGGTACATTTTCGTTTGGCTACACCTTC.

The V gene is TRBV24-1, the J gene TRBJ1-4; D is perhaps TRBD1 (6 bases). V was pared by 7 bases and J by 7 bases, with 9 bases between. The length of the CDR3 is 12 residues. The germline CDR1 and CDR2 sequences are KGHDR and SFDVKD. For the CDR3, the DNA is TGTGCCACCAGGACAGGTGGTGAAAAACTGTTTTTT. Translated, it gives CATRTGGEKLFF.

The CDR3 reads CASSPQVLGETQYF. The CDR3 DNA is TGTGCCAGCTCACCACAGGTCCTAGGGGAGACCCAGTACTTC. The chain carries TRBV18 and TRBJ2-5; D is unresolved. In germline, CDR1 is KGHSH, CDR2 LQKENI. V lost 1 base, J lost 5 bases, and 11 bases lay in between. The CDR3 sequence is 14 residues long.

The genes are TRBV5-1 and TRBJ2-7; the match to TRBD2 covers 11 bases. V shed 2 bases and J 6 bases; nucleotides not matched to a gene: 10. This CDR3 region has 16 residues. The V gene's germline CDR1 is SGHRS and CDR2 YFSETQ. The chain's CDR3 is CASSFTSGRPSREQYF. The CDR3 nucleotides read TGCGCCAGCAGCTTTACTAGCGGGAGACCCTCTCGCGAGCAGTACTTC.

Worth noting for this clone: Other DNA sequences within the sample encode an identical CDR3. This chain links TRBV5-1 with TRBJ1-5; D might be TRBD1 (5 bases). CDR3 length: 13 residues. Germline V gene sequence: CDR1 SGHRS, CDR2 YFSETQ. Trimming removed 0 bases from V and 7 bases from J, with 8 bases in between. CDR3: CASSLAGDQPQHF. The DNA for the CDR3 is TGCGCCAGCAGCTTGGCGGGGGACCAGCCCCAGCATTTT.

This rearrangement joins TRBV3-1 (or the pseudogene TRBV3-2) to TRBJ1-1; TRBD1 might be the D (5 bases). This CDR3 spans 15 amino acids. CDR1 is LGHDT, CDR2 YNNKEL, per germline (reference sequence). V was trimmed by 4 bases and J by 4 bases, leaving 16 bases between them. Written as DNA, the CDR3 is TGTGCCAGCAGCCCGGTGGGGTACAGGACCACTGAAGCTTTCTTT. Its translation is CASSPVGYRTTEAFF.

The chain links TRBV29-1 to TRBJ1-1; 7 bases map to TRBD1. The CDR3 contains 15 residues. The trim removed 6 bases at V and 0 bases at J, leaving 10 bases unmatched. Looked up from germline, CDR1 is SQVTM and CDR2 is ANQGSEA. The CDR3 region is CSVIPTGRMNTEAFF. The DNA for the CDR3 is TGCAGCGTCATACCGACAGGGCGGATGAACACTGAAGCTTTCTTT. The whole variable domain, filled in from reference TRBV29-1 and TRBJ1-1, reads SAVISQKPSRDICQRGTSLTIQCQVDSQVTMMFWYRQQPGQSLTLIATANQGSEATYESGFVIDKFPISRPNLTFSTLTVSNMSPEDSSIYLCSVIPTGRMNTEAFFGQGTRLTVV.

The chain recombines TRBV6-6 with TRBJ2-7; 8 nucleotides match TRBD1. The CDR3 loop spans 16 amino acids. V shed 0 bases, J shed 1 base, and the junction held 5 bases outside the gene matches. Germline-derived CDR1 and CDR2 are MNHNY and SVGAGI (reference sequence). The CDR3 DNA sequence: TGTGCCAGCAGTTACTCGTCCTGGGACAGGTCCTACGAGCAGTACTTC. Its translation: CASSYSSWDRSYEQYF.

The chain recombines TRBV12-3 or TRBV12-4 with TRBJ2-5; no firm D call. The V end lost 1 base, the J end lost 9 bases, and 6 bases lay between the germline ends. The length of the CDR3 is 11 residues. CDR3 bases: TGTGCCAGCAGTTTAGGCTGGGCCCAGTACTTC. Its translation: CASSLGWAQYF.

This chain's CDR3 is CASSTNRREKLFF. In DNA form, the CDR3 reads TGTGCCAGCAGTACCAATCGGAGGGAAAAACTGTTTTTT. The chain carries TRBV6-6 and TRBJ1-4; D ambiguous. CDR1 is MNHNY, CDR2 SVGAGI, per germline (reference sequence). The length of the CDR3 is 13 residues. V lost 5 bases to trimming and J lost 8 bases, with 12 bases between them.

This clone was seen at least ten times. The rearrangement links TRBV10-3 to TRBJ1-2; D is possibly TRBD1 (5 bases). This CDR3 spans 13 amino acids. Germline V CDR1 and CDR2: ENHRY, SYGVKD. V lost 7 bases to trimming and J lost 8 bases, with 17 bases between them. CDR3 coding DNA: TGTGCCATCAACCGTCCGGGGGAAGAAGGCTACACCTTC. Translating it yields CAINRPGEEGYTF.

In its sample, this clone was seen once. The CDR3 reads CASILRDRNHDTQYF. CDR3 DNA sequence: TGTGCCAGCATTCTCCGGGACAGGAATCATGATACGCAGTATTTT. The V and J genes are TRBV13 and TRBJ2-3; 8 bases map to TRBD1. CDR1 is PRHDT and CDR2 is FYEKMQ in the germline V gene (reference sequence). Trimming at V came to 7 bases and at J to 6 bases, leaving 12 bases not matched to a gene. CDR3 length equals 15 residues. Drawing the rest from reference TRBV13 and TRBJ2-3, the complete variable domain is AAGVIQSPRHLIKEKRETATLKCYPIPRHDTVYWYQQGPGQDPQFLISFYEKMQSDKGSIPDRFSAQQFSDYHSELNMSSLELGDSALYFCASILRDRNHDTQYFGPGTRLTVL.

This clone was found once. The V call is TRBV20-1, the J call TRBJ2-1; 8 bases map to TRBD2. The J segment lost 5 bases and the V segment lost 3 bases, leaving 9 bases of the junction unmatched. Per the germline V gene, CDR1 is DFQATT and CDR2 is SNEGSKA (reference sequence). The CDR3 totals 15 residues. The CDR3 coding sequence is TGCAGTGCTAGTTACACGGGACTAGGGGACAATGAGCAGTTCTTC. Its translation: CSASYTGLGDNEQFF.

The rearrangement joins TRBV28 to TRBJ2-3; 11 nucleotides agree with TRBD2. Unmatched junction bases numbered 4, after V lost 5 bases and J lost 3 bases. Germline CDR1 and CDR2: MDHEN and SYDVKM. The CDR3 consists of 15 residues. CDR3 region: CASSLLAGGTDTQYF. CDR3 sequence (DNA): TGTGCCAGCAGTCTCCTAGCGGGAGGTACAGATACGCAGTATTTT.